The rows below give T cell receptor beta chains drawn from one sample of a study of human T cells and chemical hapten exposure. TCRdb called the RACE reads again in MiXCR, with one record for every CDR3 protein. The data hold under 400,000 distinct CDR3 sequences, with less than 6.5% observed a single time. The specimen was whole blood, collected in connection with sensitization to the hapten diphenylcyclopropenone (DPC). These receptors all stem from a woman aged 45-60 years with alopecia areata. Some clones in this sample may be carry-over from other donors' samples. CDR3s include the opening cysteine and the closing phenylalanine or tryptophan. The D gene is left open where the match is weak. A row's size may be missing; if present it is once, few, many or a size class.

size,J,V,D,DNA,CDR3
.,TRBJ2-1,TRBV2,TRBD2,TGTGCCAGCAGTACGACTAGCGGGATTGAGCAGTTCTTC,CASSTTSGIEQFF
few,TRBJ2-3,TRBV2,.,TGTGCCAGCAAAGATGGGCTCACAGATACGCAGTATTTT,CASKDGLTDTQYF
many,TRBJ2-7,TRBV9,TRBD2,TGTGCCAGCAGCGTAGCCAGCGGGAGATTGTACGAGCAGTACTTC,CASSVASGRLYEQYF
many,TRBJ2-7,TRBV20-1,.,TGCAGTGCCCCCGGACCGATCTACGAGCAGTACTTC,CSAPGPIYEQYF
.,TRBJ1-5,TRBV7-2,.,TGTGCCAGCAGCTCCGTCCAAGGGGATCAGCCCCAGCATTTT,CASSSVQGDQPQHF
few,TRBJ2-2,TRBV7-6,TRBD2,TGTGCCAGCAGCATACTAGCGGGGGGCAGCGGGGAGCTGTTTTTT,CASSILAGGSGELFF
many,TRBJ2-1,TRBV10-3,TRBD2,TGTGCCATCAGCCCTAGCGGGGGGGCCTACAATGAGCAGTTCTTC,CAISPSGGAYNEQFF
many,TRBJ2-5,TRBV5-4,TRBD2,TGTGCCAGCAGCCCCGGGACTAGCGGGGGCCTCCAAGAGACCCAGTACTTC,CASSPGTSGGLQETQYF
few,TRBJ2-3,TRBV7-8,.,TGTGCCAGCACCCCATTGGGCGGCAGCACAGATACGCAGTATTTT,CASTPLGGSTDTQYF
many,TRBJ2-1,TRBV11-2,TRBD2,TGTGCCAGCAGCCCCCCTAGCGGCTTCTACAATGAGCAGTTCTTC,CASSPPSGFYNEQFF
few,TRBJ2-2,TRBV7-7,.,TGTGCCAGCAGCTTAGAGCTACCCGGGGAGCTGTTTTTT,CASSLELPGELFF
.,TRBJ2-3,TRBV12-5,TRBD1,TGTGCTAGTGCCAAGGGACAGCTTAACACAGATACGCAGTATTTT,CASAKGQLNTDTQYF
few,TRBJ2-3,TRBV5-1,.,TGCGCCAGCAGTTTCGATGACACAGATACGCAGTATTTT,CASSFDDTDTQYF
few,TRBJ1-2,TRBV5-1,.,TGCGCCAGCAGCTCGGAAGACGGCCGTGGCTACACCTTC,CASSSEDGRGYTF
many,TRBJ1-5,TRBV18,.,TGTGCCAGCTCACCACCCACGGGGGGTGGCCAGCCCCAGCATTTT,CASSPPTGGGQPQHF
many,TRBJ1-5,TRBV7-2,.,TGTGCCAGCAGCTTAACAGGGATCAGCAATCAGCCCCAGCATTTT,CASSLTGISNQPQHF
.,TRBJ1-6,TRBV5-4,.,TGTGCCAGCAGCAAGGGGGGTTCTGTCGATTCACCCCTCCACTTT,CASSKGGSVDSPLHF
.,TRBJ2-7,TRBV4-2,TRBD1,TGTGCCAGCAGCCAAGAGTTGGCAGGGGGATACGAGCAGTACTTC,CASSQELAGGYEQYF
.,TRBJ2-5,TRBV6-6,.,TGTGCCAGCAGTTACAGGCGTCCAGGACACCTCCAAGAGACCCAGTACTTC,CASSYRRPGHLQETQYF
few,TRBJ2-3,TRBV6-1,.,TGTGCCTGCAGTGAACGAGGGGATACGCAGTATTTT,CACSERGDTQYF
few,TRBJ1-4,TRBV28,TRBD1,TGTGCCAGCAGTTTAAGCACAGGGGGAACTAATGAAAAACTGTTTTTT,CASSLSTGGTNEKLFF
few,TRBJ2-2,TRBV5-4,.,TGTGCCAGCAGCTTGGGGGGAAGGAACACCGGGGAGCTGTTTTTT,CASSLGGRNTGELFF
many,TRBJ2-3,TRBV20-1,TRBD1,TGCAGTGCTCCCTCGGAAGGACAGGGGAGGGCGACAGATACGCAGTATTTT,CSAPSEGQGRATDTQYF
few,TRBJ2-6,TRBV29-1,.,TGCAGCGTTGTGTGGGGGAAAGCTGGGGCCAACGTCCTGACTTTC,CSVVWGKAGANVLTF
many,TRBJ2-5,TRBV5-1,.,TGCGCCAGCAGCCCTGGGCACAACTCGGGAGAGACCCAGTACTTC,CASSPGHNSGETQYF
.,TRBJ2-3,TRBV7-2,TRBD1,TGTGCCAGCAGCTTAGCGGCAGGGGGCGCGGATACGCAGTATTTT,CASSLAAGGADTQYF
few,TRBJ1-1,TRBV12-3/TRBV12-4,.,TGTGCCAGCAGCATTAAGTTGAACACTGAAGCTTTCTTT,CASSIKLNTEAFF
many,TRBJ2-5,TRBV4-1,.,TGCGCCAGCAGCCAAGAAACGACCCAGTACTTC,CASSQETTQYF
many,TRBJ2-3,TRBV6-4,TRBD2,TGTGCCAGCAGTGAAGCAGCGGGAGTATCGGATACGCAGTATTTT,CASSEAAGVSDTQYF
many,TRBJ2-7,TRBV20-1,.,TGCAGTGCCTCTTTTCGAGACTACGAGCAGTACTTC,CSASFRDYEQYF